The entry below describes one TCR beta chain. V shed 5 bases and J shed 8 bases, with 15 bases lying between them. The CDR3 is made up of 14 amino acids. Looked up from germline, CDR1 is MNHEY and CDR2 is SVGAGI. This record belongs to a study of cytomegalovirus exposure and HLA in healthy donors. While unrecorded immune exposures were likely, the donors were nominally healthy when sampled. The PCR ran on 60 Vbeta and 13 Jbeta primers. The protocol was immunoSEQ multiplex PCR, while the TCRdb copy is restricted to in-frame clones and leaves out a portion. The table has about 160,000 clones, roughly 80% seen once.

The source of this sequence is a woman aged 25-40 years in good health and CMV-seropositive. Sample: PBMCs. The chain recombines TRBV6-5 with TRBJ1-4; no firm D call. Written as DNA, the CDR3 is TGTGCCAGCAGTGCTTTCGGACGAGGGGAAAAACTGTTTTTT. It codes for CASSAFGRGEKLFF.